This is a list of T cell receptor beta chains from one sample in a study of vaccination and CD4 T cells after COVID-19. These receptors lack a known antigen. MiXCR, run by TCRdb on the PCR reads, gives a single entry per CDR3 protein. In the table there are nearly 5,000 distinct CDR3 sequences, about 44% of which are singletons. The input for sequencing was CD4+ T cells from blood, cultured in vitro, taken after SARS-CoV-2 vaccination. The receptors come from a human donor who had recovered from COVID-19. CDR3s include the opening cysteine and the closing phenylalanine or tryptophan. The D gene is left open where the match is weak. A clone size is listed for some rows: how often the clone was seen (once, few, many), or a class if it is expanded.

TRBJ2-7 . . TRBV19 CASSTSTSFYEQYF TGTGCCAGTAGTACCTCGACTAGTTTCTACGAGCAGTACTTC
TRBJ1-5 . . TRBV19 CASSMGRGEQPQHF TGTGCCAGTAGTATGGGCAGGGGAGAACAGCCCCAGCATTTT
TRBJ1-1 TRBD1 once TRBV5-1 CACSRGGADTEAFF TGCGCCTGCAGCCGAGGGGGCGCGGACACTGAAGCTTTCTTT
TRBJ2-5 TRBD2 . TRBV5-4 CASSLKTSGGHGTQYF TGTGCCAGCAGCTTGAAGACTAGCGGGGGACACGGGACCCAGTACTTC
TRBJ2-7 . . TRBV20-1 CSARDFGTVKAYPYEQYF TGCAGTGCTAGAGACTTTGGGACCGTGAAAGCATACCCCTACGAGCAGTACTTC
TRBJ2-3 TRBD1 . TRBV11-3 CASSLEQGVYTDTQYF TGTGCCAGCAGCCTAGAACAGGGGGTTTACACAGATACGCAGTATTTT
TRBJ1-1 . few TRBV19 CASSTRGRVAEAFF TGTGCCAGTAGTACCAGGGGAAGAGTCGCTGAAGCTTTCTTT
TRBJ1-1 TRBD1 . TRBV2 CASSTGQGNTEAFF TGTGCCAGCAGTACCGGACAGGGGAACACTGAAGCTTTCTTT
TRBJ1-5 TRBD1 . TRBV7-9 CASSLIAGTGPGQPQHF TGTGCCAGCAGCTTAATCGCCGGGACAGGTCCCGGGCAGCCCCAGCATTTT
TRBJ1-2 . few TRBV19 CASMPSGTKRLGYTF TGTGCCAGTATGCCCTCCGGGACAAAAAGGCTTGGCTACACCTTC
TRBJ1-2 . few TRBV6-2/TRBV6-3 CASSYIGAGYTF TGTGCCAGCAGTTACATCGGGGCTGGCTACACCTTC
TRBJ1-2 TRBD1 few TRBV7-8 CASSRRGGQQRSGYTF TGTGCCAGCAGCCGCCGGGGGGGACAGCAGCGCTCTGGCTACACCTTC
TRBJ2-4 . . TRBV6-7 CARLWGNHGDIQYF TGTGCCAGACTCTGGGGAAACCATGGGGACATTCAGTACTTC
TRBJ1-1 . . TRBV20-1 CGALGGRTEAFF TGCGGAGCCTTAGGGGGGAGGACTGAAGCTTTCTTT
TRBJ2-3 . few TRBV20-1 CSAWDLITDTQYF TGCAGTGCCTGGGACTTGATCACAGATACGCAGTATTTT
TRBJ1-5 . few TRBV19 CASTPGSSNQPQHF TGTGCCAGTACCCCTGGAAGTAGCAATCAGCCCCAGCATTTT
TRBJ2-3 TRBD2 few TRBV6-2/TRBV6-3 CASSRTGLATGDTQYF TGTGCCAGCAGTAGAACGGGACTAGCAACGGGAGATACGCAGTATTTT
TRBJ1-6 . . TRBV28 CASKGHPSSYNSPLHF TGTGCCAGCAAGGGACACCCGAGCTCCTATAATTCACCCCTCCACTTT
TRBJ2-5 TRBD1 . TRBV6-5 CASSYLTGGRETQYF TGTGCCAGCAGTTACCTGACAGGGGGTAGGGAGACCCAGTACTTC
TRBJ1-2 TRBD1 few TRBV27 CASSFRDRVAGYTF TGTGCCAGCAGTTTTAGGGACAGGGTCGCTGGCTACACCTTC
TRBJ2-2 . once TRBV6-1 CASSVAGAGTGELFF TGTGCCAGCAGTGTCGCGGGGGCGGGCACCGGGGAGCTGTTTTTT
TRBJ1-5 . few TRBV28 CASSDNGPRMGDPQHF TGTGCCAGCAGTGACAATGGGCCGCGCATGGGGGACCCCCAGCATTTT
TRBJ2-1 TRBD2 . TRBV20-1 CSAIGTSGIVYNEQFF TGCAGTGCTATTGGGACTAGCGGGATTGTCTACAATGAGCAGTTCTTC
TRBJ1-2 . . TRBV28 CASSPKLGTNYGYTF TGTGCCAGCAGTCCAAAGTTGGGGACTAACTATGGCTACACCTTC
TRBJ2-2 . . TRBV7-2 CASSLFATRRAGELFF TGTGCCAGCAGCTTGTTCGCCACTAGGCGGGCCGGGGAGCTGTTTTTT
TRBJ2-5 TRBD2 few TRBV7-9 CASSLRTSGETQYF TGTGCCAGCAGCTTAAGGACTAGCGGAGAGACCCAGTACTTC
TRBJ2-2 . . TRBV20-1 CGAADSPEGELFF TGCGGTGCCGCCGACTCACCCGAAGGGGAGCTGTTTTTT
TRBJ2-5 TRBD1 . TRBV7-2 CASNRGTETQYF TGTGCCAGCAACAGGGGGACGGAGACCCAGTACTTC
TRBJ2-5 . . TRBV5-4 CASSLTAVQETQYF TGTGCCAGCAGCTTGACGGCAGTCCAAGAGACCCAGTACTTC
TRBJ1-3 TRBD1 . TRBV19 CASSRDSPSGGNTIYF TGTGCCAGTAGCAGGGACAGCCCTAGTGGTGGAAACACCATATATTTT
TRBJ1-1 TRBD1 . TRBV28 CASSFRGTVVEAFF TGTGCCAGCAGTTTTAGAGGGACAGTGGTTGAAGCTTTCTTT
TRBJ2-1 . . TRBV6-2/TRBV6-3 CASSPQNEQFF TGTGCCAGCAGCCCGCAGAATGAGCAGTTCTTC
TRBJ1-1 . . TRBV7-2 CASSSLGTMNTEAFF TGTGCCAGCAGTTCCCTCGGGACGATGAACACTGAAGCTTTCTTT
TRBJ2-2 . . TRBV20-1 CSALTRTPGELFF TGCAGTGCTCTAACCCGGACCCCCGGGGAGCTGTTTTTT
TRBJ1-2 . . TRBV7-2 CASSSPGNYGYTF TGTGCCAGCAGCTCCCCTGGTAACTATGGCTACACCTTC
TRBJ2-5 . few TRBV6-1 CASKLTMGETQYF TGTGCCAGCAAGCTCACAATGGGGGAGACCCAGTACTTC
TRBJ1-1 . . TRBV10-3 CAISEGRQAFGAFF TGTGCCATCAGTGAGGGTCGGCAGGCCTTCGGGGCTTTCTTT
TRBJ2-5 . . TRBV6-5 CASSYSAGLQETQYF TGTGCCAGCAGTTACTCGGCAGGACTACAAGAGACCCAGTACTTC